The clone carrying this TCR beta chain was counted a few times. Its specificity is unknown. Prepared libraries of TCR beta cDNA carried unique molecular identifiers. TCRdb redid the calling of the PCR reads with MiXCR, one entry per CDR3 protein. The sample yields fewer than 850,000 distinct CDR3 sequences, roughly 30% seen once. The data were taken from a study of post-analysis software for immune sequencing data. Study-wide findings and caveats: Compared with controls, patients had more of 4 to 6 TRBV segments, including TRBV5-6, TRBV5-1 and TRBV20-1. Same-batch preparations were strongly co-clustered by F measure.

V was shortened by 2 bases and J by 0 bases, with 13 bases between the two germline ends. The CDR3 length is 15 residues. Germline CDR1 DFQATT, CDR2 SNEGSKA (reference sequence). This TCR was sampled from a girl aged 5-17 years with multiple sclerosis. Sample: blood. V gene TRBV20-1 combines with J gene TRBJ1-1; D is uncertain. In DNA, the CDR3 is TGCAGTGCTAGACCCCCGGCGGGCGTGAACACTGAAGCTTTCTTT. It specifies CSARPPAGVNTEAFF.